The clone carrying this T cell receptor (beta chain) was found a few times. The antigen remains undetermined. The CDR3 length is 11 residues. The V gene's germline CDR1 is SQVTM and CDR2 ANQGSEA. V lost 5 bases, J lost 8 bases, and 3 bases stayed unmatched. Without exception, sorted populations had purity beyond 98%. All of the isolated RNA was reverse transcribed, so expressed TCRB transcripts were sequenced. Profiling relied on immunoSEQ multiplex PCR, and the TCRdb table lists in-frame clones only, not all of them. Among about 40,000 clones, roughly 49% were seen once, and the ten largest hold 0.72%. This entry belongs to a study of beta chain features in type 1 diabetes. The study, taken as a whole, reports: PCR could preferentially amplify shorter templates, alike in patients and controls. TCRB CDR3s were moderately but significantly shorter in Type 1 diabetes patients in all four CD4+ subsets.

J is TRBJ2-1 and V is TRBV29-1; 7 nucleotides agree with TRBD2. The sequence was collected from a woman aged 18-29 years in good health. Sample: central memory CD4+ T cells from blood. The CDR3, as DNA: TGCAGCGTTTCAGCGGGATATGAGCAGTTCTTC. Its translation: CSVSAGYEQFF.